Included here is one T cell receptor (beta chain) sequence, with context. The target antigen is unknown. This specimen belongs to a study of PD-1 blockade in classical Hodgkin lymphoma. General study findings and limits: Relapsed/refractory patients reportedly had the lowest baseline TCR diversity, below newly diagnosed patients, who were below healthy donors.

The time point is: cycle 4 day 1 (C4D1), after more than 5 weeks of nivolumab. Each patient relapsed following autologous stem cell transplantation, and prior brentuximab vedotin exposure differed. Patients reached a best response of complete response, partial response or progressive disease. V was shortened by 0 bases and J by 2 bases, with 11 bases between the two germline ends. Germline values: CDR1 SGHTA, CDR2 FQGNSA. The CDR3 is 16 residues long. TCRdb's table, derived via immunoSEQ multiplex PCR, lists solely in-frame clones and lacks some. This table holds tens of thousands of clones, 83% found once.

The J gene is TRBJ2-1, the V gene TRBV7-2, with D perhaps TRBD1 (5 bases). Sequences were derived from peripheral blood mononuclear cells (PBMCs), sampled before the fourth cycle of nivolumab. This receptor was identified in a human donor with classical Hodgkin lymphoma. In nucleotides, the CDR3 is TGTGCCAGCAGCTTAGCTAGGGGCGCCACCTACAATGAGCAGTTCTTC. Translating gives CASSLARGATYNEQFF.